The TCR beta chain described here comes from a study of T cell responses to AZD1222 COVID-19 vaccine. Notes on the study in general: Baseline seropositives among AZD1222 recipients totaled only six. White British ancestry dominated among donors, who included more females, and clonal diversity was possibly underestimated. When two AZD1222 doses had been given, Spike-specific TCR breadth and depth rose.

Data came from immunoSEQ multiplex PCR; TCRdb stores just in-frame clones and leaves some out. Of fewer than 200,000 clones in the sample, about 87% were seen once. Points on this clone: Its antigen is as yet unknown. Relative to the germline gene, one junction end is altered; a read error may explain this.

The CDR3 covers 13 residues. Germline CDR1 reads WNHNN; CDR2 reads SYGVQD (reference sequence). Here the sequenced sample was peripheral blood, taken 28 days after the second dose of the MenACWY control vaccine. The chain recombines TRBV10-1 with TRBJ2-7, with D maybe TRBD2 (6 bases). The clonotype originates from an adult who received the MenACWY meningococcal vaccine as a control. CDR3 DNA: TGCGCCAGGAGTGGGCGGGGAGAGTACGAGCAGTACTTC. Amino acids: CARSGRGEYEQYF.